This T cell receptor beta chain was recovered during a study of shared clonotypes between healthy human individuals. The DNA input per sorted-subset replicate PCR was roughly 180 ng, corresponding to around 30,000 T cell genomes. Method: immunoSEQ multiplex PCR; TCRdb's copy keeps in-frame clones and lacks some. The profile covers about 2.3 million clones, with 92% appearing a single time and 0.37% taken by the ten largest. The CDR3 contains 11 residues. Germline V CDR1 and CDR2: SGHDN, FVKESK. V lost 4 bases, J lost 8 bases, and 8 bases lay in between. This clone was counted a single time. V gene TRBV14 combines with J gene TRBJ1-2, with unresolved D. The sequencing input was naive CD4+ T cells from PBMCs. As to subset: CD45RA+ positively selected. This sequence was found in a man aged 18-30 years in good health. Some clones in this sample may be carry-over from other donors' samples. CDR3 nucleotides: TGTGCCAGCAGCCCAGCCGAAGGCTACACCTTC. Its protein product is CASSPAEGYTF.